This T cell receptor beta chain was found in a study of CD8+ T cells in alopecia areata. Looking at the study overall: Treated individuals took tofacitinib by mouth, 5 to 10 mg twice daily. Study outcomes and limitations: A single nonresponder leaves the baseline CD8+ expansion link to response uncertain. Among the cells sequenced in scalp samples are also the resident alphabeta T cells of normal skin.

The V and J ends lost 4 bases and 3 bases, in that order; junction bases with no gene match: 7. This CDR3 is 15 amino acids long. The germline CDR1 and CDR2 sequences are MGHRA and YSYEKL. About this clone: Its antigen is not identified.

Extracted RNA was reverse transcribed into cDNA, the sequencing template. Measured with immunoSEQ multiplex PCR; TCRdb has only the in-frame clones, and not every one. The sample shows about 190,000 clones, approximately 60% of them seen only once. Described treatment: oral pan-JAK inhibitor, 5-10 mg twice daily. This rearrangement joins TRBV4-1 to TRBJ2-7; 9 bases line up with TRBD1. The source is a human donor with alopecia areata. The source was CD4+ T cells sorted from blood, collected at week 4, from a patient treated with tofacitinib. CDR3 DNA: TGCGCCAGCAGCCCAAGAACGGGACAGGGCTACGAGCAGTACTTC. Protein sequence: CASSPRTGQGYEQYF.